Presented here are 8 T cell receptor beta chains from one specimen sequenced in a study of Ad26.COV2.S vaccination and SARS-CoV-2 variants. TCRdb's table, derived via immunoSEQ multiplex PCR, lists solely in-frame clones and lacks some. The profile shows hundreds of thousands of clones, 80% to 95% of them singletons. Indicated treatment: 19 received Ad26.COV2.S at low or high dose, single or two shots; five or six received placebo; per-sample allocation not given. Collection of samples fell on day 63 after the first vaccine or placebo injection. The sequencing used peripheral blood, collected in a trial of Ad26.COV2.S vaccine versus placebo. The receptors shown here come from a person between 18 and 65 years old who received the Ad26.COV2.S COVID-19 vaccine or a placebo.

V and J are TRBV11-2 and TRBJ1-1; D is unclear. Between the trimmed V and J ends, which lost 5 bases and 7 bases, there was a span of 14 bases. CDR3 length: 13 amino acids. Germline CDR1 SGHAT, CDR2 FQNNGV. CDR3 DNA: TGTGCCAGCAGCCCTCAGATGGGCTATGAAGCTTTCTTT. It codes for CASSPQMGYEAFF.

The chain employs TRBV7-2 and TRBJ2-1; D is uncertain. CDR3 length: 14 amino acids. Trimming cost V 3 bases and J 3 bases, with 9 bases left between them. CDR1 is SGHTA and CDR2 is FQGNSA in the germline V gene. Here the CDR3 DNA reads TGTGCCAGCAGCTTGGTCAGTAACTACAATGAGCAGTTCTTC. Residues: CASSLVSNYNEQFF. Supplemented by reference TRBV7-2 and TRBJ2-1, the full variable domain reads GAGVSQSPSNKVTEKGKDVELRCDPISGHTALYWYRQSLGQGLEFLIYFQGNSAPDKSGLPSDRFSAERTGGSVSTLTIQRTQQEDSAVYLCASSLVSNYNEQFFGPGTRLTVL.

The CDR3 nucleotides read TGTGCCAGCAGCCCCCCGGGGACTAGCGGAGGGGAGACCCAGTACTTC. It specifies CASSPPGTSGGETQYF. V gene TRBV7-9 combines with J gene TRBJ2-5; 11 positions agree with TRBD2. Per germline, CDR1 SEHNR and CDR2 FQNEAQ (reference sequence). The V segment lost 5 bases and the J segment 5 bases; nucleotides outside the gene matches: 10. This CDR3 is built from 16 residues.

This chain joins TRBV6-5 and TRBJ2-6; D may be TRBD2 (5 bases). Germline V gene data show CDR1 as MNHEY and CDR2 as SVGAGI. This CDR3 region has 16 residues. V was pared by 0 bases and J by 4 bases, with 10 bases between. CDR3 residues: CASSYSSGFGANVLTF. The CDR3 DNA sequence: TGTGCCAGCAGTTACTCATCGGGGTTCGGGGCCAACGTCCTGACTTTC.

A single count supports this clone. The V gene is TRBV29-1, the J gene TRBJ2-4, with D unclear. Trimming removed 3 bases at V and 0 bases at J, with 6 bases between. There are 13 residues in the CDR3. In germline, CDR1 is SQVTM, CDR2 ANQGSEA. DNA for the CDR3: TGCAGCGTTGAGGGGTCAGCCAAAAACATTCAGTACTTC. Translation: CSVEGSAKNIQYF.

This clone was seen more than once but under ten times. This rearrangement joins TRBV14 to TRBJ2-2; TRBD2 matches 8 bases. CDR1 and CDR2 (germline): SGHDN, FVKESK. J lost 4 bases, V lost 1 base, and 2 bases had no gene match. The CDR3 length is 15 residues. CDR3 coding DNA: TGTGCCAGCAGCCAAGTAGCGGGACCCACCGGGGAGCTGTTTTTT. It yields the protein CASSQVAGPTGELFF.

The rearrangement uses TRBV5-5 and TRBJ2-1, with D perhaps matching TRBD2 (5 bases). The V and J ends lost 1 base and 8 bases respectively, with 13 bases between them. Germline V gives CDR1 SGHKS, CDR2 YYEKEE (reference sequence). This CDR3 is built from 14 residues. CDR3 nucleotide sequence: TGTGCCAGCAGCTTGTTACCTAGCCGCGATGAGCAGTTCTTC. Translated: CASSLLPSRDEQFF. The whole variable domain, remainder taken from reference TRBV5-5 and TRBJ2-1, is DAGVTQSPTHLIKTRGQQVTLRCSPISGHKSVSWYQQVLGQGPQFIFQYYEKEERGRGNFPDRFSARQFPNYSSELNVNALLLGDSALYLCASSLLPSRDEQFFGPGTRLTVL.

This chain connects TRBV5-1 to TRBJ1-4; the D is unclear. This CDR3 is built from 16 residues. The germline CDR1 and CDR2 sequences are SGHRS and YFSETQ. V lost 0 bases, J lost 0 bases, and 9 bases lay in between. CDR3 amino acids: CASSLGVVATNEKLFF. Written as DNA, the CDR3 is TGCGCCAGCAGCTTGGGTGTCGTTGCAACTAATGAAAAACTGTTTTTT.